Listed below are T cell receptor beta chains from one sample, sequenced in a study of T cell responses to AZD1222 COVID-19 vaccine. The data were produced by immunoSEQ multiplex PCR, yet TCRdb's version contains in-frame clones alone and is incomplete. The table lists 110,000 to 150,000 clones, 93% of them singletons. The material sequenced was peripheral blood, taken on day 0 of AZD1222 vaccination. Receptors originate from an adult in good health. Both conserved end residues are trimmed from each CDR3.

v_call: TRBV28; j_call: TRBJ1-4; cdr3_aa: ASTYPGEKLF
v_call: TRBV18; j_call: TRBJ2-1; cdr3_aa: ASSPGSSGTWNEQF
v_call: TRBV21-1; j_call: TRBJ2-7; cdr3_aa: ASSKFRHYEQY
v_call: TRBV5-6; j_call: TRBJ1-5; cdr3_aa: ASSLGGGGGQPQH
v_call: TRBV6-5; j_call: TRBJ2-2; cdr3_aa: ASSLSGGDTGELF
v_call: TRBV6-5; j_call: TRBJ1-2; cdr3_aa: ASSYPSGYGYT
v_call: TRBV4-1; j_call: TRBJ1-3; cdr3_aa: ASSRFSTGSGNTIY
v_call: TRBV18; j_call: TRBJ2-7; cdr3_aa: ASSPGVQNYEQY
v_call: TRBV28; j_call: TRBJ2-3; cdr3_aa: ASKGSLPDTQY
v_call: TRBV6-5; j_call: TRBJ2-1; cdr3_aa: ASSYWGLYSYNEQF
v_call: TRBV7-9; j_call: TRBJ2-1; cdr3_aa: ASSAPQYGGNSYNEQF
v_call: TRBV19; j_call: TRBJ1-5; cdr3_aa: ASAGSGGNQPQH
v_call: TRBV27; j_call: TRBJ1-1; cdr3_aa: ASRPGQMNTEAF
v_call: TRBV4-1; j_call: TRBJ2-1; cdr3_aa: ASSQESSGGHNEQF
v_call: TRBV24-1; j_call: TRBJ2-3; cdr3_aa: ATSDVAGGGTDTQY
v_call: TRBV30; j_call: TRBJ1-5; cdr3_aa: AWSTDLGYNQPQH
v_call: TRBV5-4; j_call: TRBJ1-5; cdr3_aa: ASSQGLNSNQPQH
v_call: TRBV9; j_call: TRBJ1-3; cdr3_aa: ASSVEGGLSGNTIY
v_call: TRBV12-3/TRBV12-4; j_call: TRBJ2-1; cdr3_aa: ASSSGQRGAV
v_call: TRBV5-1; j_call: TRBJ2-2; cdr3_aa: ASSFTRKTGELF
v_call: TRBV6-5; j_call: TRBJ1-5; cdr3_aa: ASRDQNQPQH
v_call: TRBV18; j_call: TRBJ1-3; cdr3_aa: ASSSQPSGNTIY
v_call: TRBV7-9; j_call: TRBJ2-5; cdr3_aa: ASSYPGAGRTQY
v_call: TRBV5-1; j_call: TRBJ1-2; cdr3_aa: ASSLSYLAGYT
v_call: TRBV14; j_call: TRBJ2-1; cdr3_aa: ASSQMTAIRYNEQF
v_call: TRBV11-2; j_call: TRBJ2-7; cdr3_aa: ASSFSTEITYEQY
v_call: TRBV6-5; j_call: TRBJ2-7; cdr3_aa: ASSTRDRVGEQY
v_call: TRBV6-5; j_call: TRBJ1-1; cdr3_aa: ASSYGRSLETEAF
v_call: TRBV11-3; j_call: TRBJ2-3; cdr3_aa: ASSQDTLINTQY
v_call: TRBV5-1; j_call: TRBJ2-3; cdr3_aa: ASSFKRHTDTQY
v_call: TRBV7-8; j_call: TRBJ2-7; cdr3_aa: ASSPDQGTGGYPRY
v_call: TRBV7-9; j_call: TRBJ2-3; cdr3_aa: ASSPGSVNTQY
v_call: TRBV30; j_call: TRBJ2-7; cdr3_aa: AWSADMSYEQY
v_call: TRBV14; j_call: TRBJ2-6; cdr3_aa: ASSLDRGLAGANVLT
v_call: TRBV30; j_call: TRBJ1-5; cdr3_aa: AWSPGWALGRNSNQPQH
v_call: TRBV4-3; j_call: TRBJ2-3; cdr3_aa: ASRSRGLTDTQY
v_call: TRBV4-1; j_call: TRBJ1-2; cdr3_aa: ASSQGQRLNYGYT
v_call: TRBV29-1; j_call: TRBJ2-3; cdr3_aa: SALTRHFTDTQY
v_call: TRBV7-3; j_call: TRBJ1-2; cdr3_aa: ARTYRGRRYYGYT
v_call: TRBV3-1/TRBV3-2; j_call: TRBJ2-1; cdr3_aa: ASSQVGLGYNEQF
v_call: TRBV6-2/TRBV6-3; j_call: TRBJ1-1; cdr3_aa: ASRPTEPGGGEAF
v_call: TRBV2; j_call: TRBJ1-1; cdr3_aa: ASSESPGINTEAF
v_call: TRBV9; j_call: TRBJ1-1; cdr3_aa: ASSVEGDGTEAF
v_call: TRBV18; j_call: TRBJ2-1; cdr3_aa: ASSQRPPRGGNEQF
v_call: TRBV7-3; j_call: TRBJ2-2; cdr3_aa: ASSLILGAAGELF
v_call: TRBV6-5; j_call: TRBJ1-2; cdr3_aa: ASRDEGQGTYGYT
v_call: TRBV12-3/TRBV12-4; j_call: TRBJ1-1; cdr3_aa: ASSLNGGRRAF
v_call: TRBV18; j_call: TRBJ1-1; cdr3_aa: ASSRGGDTEAF
v_call: TRBV18; j_call: TRBJ2-3; cdr3_aa: ASSPQLLGTGRADTQY